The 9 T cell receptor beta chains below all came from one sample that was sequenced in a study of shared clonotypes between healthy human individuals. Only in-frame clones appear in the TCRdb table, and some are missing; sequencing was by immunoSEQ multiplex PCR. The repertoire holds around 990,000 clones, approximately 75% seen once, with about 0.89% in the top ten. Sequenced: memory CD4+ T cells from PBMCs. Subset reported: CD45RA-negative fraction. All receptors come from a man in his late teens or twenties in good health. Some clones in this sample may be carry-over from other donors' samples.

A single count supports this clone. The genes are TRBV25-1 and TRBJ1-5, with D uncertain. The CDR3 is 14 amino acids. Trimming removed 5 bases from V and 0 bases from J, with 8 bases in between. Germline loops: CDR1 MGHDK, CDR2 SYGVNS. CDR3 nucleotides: TGTGCCAGCAGTCTTTCATTTAGCAATCAGCCCCAGCATTTT. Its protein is CASSLSFSNQPQHF.

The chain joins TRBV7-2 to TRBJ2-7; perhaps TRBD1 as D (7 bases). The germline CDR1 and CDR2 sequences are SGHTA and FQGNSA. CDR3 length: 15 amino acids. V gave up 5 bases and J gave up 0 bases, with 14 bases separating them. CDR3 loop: CASSLGQGGSYEQYF. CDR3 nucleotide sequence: TGTGCCAGCAGCCTCGGGCAGGGGGGCTCCTACGAGCAGTACTTC.

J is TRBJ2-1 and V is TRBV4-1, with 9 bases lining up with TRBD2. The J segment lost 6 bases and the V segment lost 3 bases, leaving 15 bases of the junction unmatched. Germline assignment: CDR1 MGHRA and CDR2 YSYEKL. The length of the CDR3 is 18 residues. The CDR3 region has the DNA TGCGCCAGCAGCCAGAATAGGGCGGGAGGGCCCAGGATCAATGAGCAGTTCTTC. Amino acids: CASSQNRAGGPRINEQFF.

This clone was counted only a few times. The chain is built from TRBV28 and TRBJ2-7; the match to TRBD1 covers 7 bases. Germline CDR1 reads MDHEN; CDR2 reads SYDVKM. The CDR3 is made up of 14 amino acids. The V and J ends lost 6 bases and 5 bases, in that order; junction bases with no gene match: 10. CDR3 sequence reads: CASRGPDRKNEQYF. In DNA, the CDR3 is TGTGCCAGCAGAGGACCGGACAGGAAAAACGAGCAGTACTTC. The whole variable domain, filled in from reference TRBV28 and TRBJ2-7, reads DVKVTQSSRYLVKRTGEKVFLECVQDMDHENMFWYRQDPGLGLRLIYFSYDVKMKEKGDIPEGYSVSREKKERFSLILESASTNQTSMYLCASRGPDRKNEQYFGPGTRLTVT.

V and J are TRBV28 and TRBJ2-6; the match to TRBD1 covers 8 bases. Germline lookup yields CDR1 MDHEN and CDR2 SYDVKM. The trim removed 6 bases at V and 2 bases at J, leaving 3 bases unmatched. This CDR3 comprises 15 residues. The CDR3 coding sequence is TGTGCCAGCAGCCCACAGGGGGCTGGGGCCAACGTCCTGACTTTC. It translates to CASSPQGAGANVLTF.

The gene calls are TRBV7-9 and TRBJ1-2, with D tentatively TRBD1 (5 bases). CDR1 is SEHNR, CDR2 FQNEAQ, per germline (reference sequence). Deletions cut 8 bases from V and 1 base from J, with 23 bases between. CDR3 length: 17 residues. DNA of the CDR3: TGTGCCAGCTGGGGGAATCTGTTTGGCCAAATTAACTATGGCTACACCTTC. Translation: CASWGNLFGQINYGYTF.

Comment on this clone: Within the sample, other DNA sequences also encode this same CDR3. CDR3 protein: CASSWGLAGGETQYF. DNA of the CDR3: TGTGCCAGCAGTTGGGGACTAGCGGGAGGAGAGACCCAGTACTTC. This chain links TRBV6-6 with TRBJ2-5; 15 bases map to TRBD2. CDR1 is MNHNY and CDR2 is SVGAGI in the germline V gene (reference sequence). With 4 bases clipped from V and 4 bases from J, the junction kept 1 base outside the gene matches. The CDR3 runs 15 residues.

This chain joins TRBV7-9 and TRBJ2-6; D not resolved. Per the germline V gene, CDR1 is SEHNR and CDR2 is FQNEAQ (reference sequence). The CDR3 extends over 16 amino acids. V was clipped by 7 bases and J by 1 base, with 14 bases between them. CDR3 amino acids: CASNYGLPSGANVLTF. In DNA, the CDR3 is TGTGCCAGCAACTATGGGCTTCCGTCTGGGGCCAACGTCCTGACTTTC. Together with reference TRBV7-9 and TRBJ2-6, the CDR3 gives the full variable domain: DTGVSQNPRHKITKRGQNVTFRCDPISEHNRLYWYRQTLGQGPEFLTYFQNEAQLEKSRLLSDRFSAERPKGSFSTLEIQRTEQGDSAMYLCASNYGLPSGANVLTFGAGSRLTVL.

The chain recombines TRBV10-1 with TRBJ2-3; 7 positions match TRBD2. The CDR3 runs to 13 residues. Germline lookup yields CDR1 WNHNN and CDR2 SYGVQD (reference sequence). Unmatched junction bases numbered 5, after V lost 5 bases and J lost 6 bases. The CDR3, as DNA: TGCGCCAGCAGTACGGACGGGGGGGATACGCAGTATTTT. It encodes CASSTDGGDTQYF.